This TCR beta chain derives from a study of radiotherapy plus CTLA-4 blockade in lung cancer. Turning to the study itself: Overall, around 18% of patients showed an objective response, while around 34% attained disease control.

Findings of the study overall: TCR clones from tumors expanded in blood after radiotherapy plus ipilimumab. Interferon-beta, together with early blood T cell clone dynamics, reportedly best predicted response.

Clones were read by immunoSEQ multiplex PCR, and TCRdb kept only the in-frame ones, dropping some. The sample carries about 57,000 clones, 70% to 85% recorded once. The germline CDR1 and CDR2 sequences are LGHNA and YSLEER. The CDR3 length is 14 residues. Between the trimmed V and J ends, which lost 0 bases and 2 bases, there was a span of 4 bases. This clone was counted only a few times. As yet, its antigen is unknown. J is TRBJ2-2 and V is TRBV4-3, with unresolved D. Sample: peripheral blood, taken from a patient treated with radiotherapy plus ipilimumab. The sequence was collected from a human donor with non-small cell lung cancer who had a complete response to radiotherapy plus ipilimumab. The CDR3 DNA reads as TGCGCCAGCAGCCAAGACTTTAACACCGGGGAGCTGTTTTTT. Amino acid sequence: CASSQDFNTGELFF.